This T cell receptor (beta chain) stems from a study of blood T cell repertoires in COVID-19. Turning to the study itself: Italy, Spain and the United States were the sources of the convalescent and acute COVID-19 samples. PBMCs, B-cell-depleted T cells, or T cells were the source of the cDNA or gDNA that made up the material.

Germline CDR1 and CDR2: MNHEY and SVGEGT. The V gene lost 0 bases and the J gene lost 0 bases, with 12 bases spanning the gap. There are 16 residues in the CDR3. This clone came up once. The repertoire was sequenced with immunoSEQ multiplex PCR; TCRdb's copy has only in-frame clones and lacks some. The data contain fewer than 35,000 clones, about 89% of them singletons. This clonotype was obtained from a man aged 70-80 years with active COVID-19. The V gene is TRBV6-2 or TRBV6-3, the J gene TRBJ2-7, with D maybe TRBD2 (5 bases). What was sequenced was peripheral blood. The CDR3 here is CASSYSKRDSSYEQYF. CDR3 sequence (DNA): TGTGCCAGCAGTTACTCGAAGAGGGATAGCTCCTACGAGCAGTACTTC.